Shown below are 13 T cell receptor beta chains from a single sample sequenced in a study of cytomegalovirus exposure and HLA in healthy donors. PCR employed 60 Vbeta and 13 Jbeta primers. Repertoires were generated with immunoSEQ multiplex PCR, while TCRdb's copy carries only in-frame clones and drops some. The table shows 180,000 or so clones, with over 60% occurring only once. The sequenced sample was PBMCs. The origin of the receptors is a man aged 50-60 years in good health and CMV-seropositive.

The chain links TRBV10-2 to TRBJ2-3, with D tentatively TRBD2 (6 bases). V was clipped by 8 bases and J by 2 bases, with 17 bases between them. This CDR3 spans 15 amino acids. The V gene's germline CDR1 is WSHSY and CDR2 SAAADI. CDR3 bases: TGCGCCAGCGATGCATCCGGGACTTACACAGATACGCAGTATTTT. Translating it yields CASDASGTYTDTQYF.

The J gene is TRBJ2-2, the V gene TRBV7-2; no clear D gene. The CDR3 consists of 16 residues. Germline V gene data show CDR1 as SGHTA and CDR2 as FQGNSA. Trimming shortened V by 3 bases and J by 0 bases, and 11 bases separated the two germline ends. The CDR3 sequence is CASSFSPSANTGELFF. CDR3 sequence (DNA): TGTGCCAGCAGCTTCTCCCCCTCTGCGAACACCGGGGAGCTGTTTTTT. Using reference TRBV7-2 and TRBJ2-2 for the parts outside the CDR3, the full variable domain is GAGVSQSPSNKVTEKGKDVELRCDPISGHTALYWYRQSLGQGLEFLIYFQGNSAPDKSGLPSDRFSAERTGGSVSTLTIQRTQQEDSAVYLCASSFSPSANTGELFFGEGSRLTVL.

This clone appeared once. The V call is TRBV4-1, the J call TRBJ2-1, with D possibly being TRBD1 (6 bases). The V gene's germline CDR1 is MGHRA and CDR2 YSYEKL. CDR3 length equals 17 residues. V lost 0 bases, J lost 0 bases, and 12 bases lay in between. The CDR3 spells CASSQDTGIISYNEQFF. DNA of the CDR3: TGCGCCAGCAGCCAAGATACAGGGATTATCTCCTACAATGAGCAGTTCTTC.

This clone was seen only once. The rearrangement links TRBV6-6 to TRBJ1-1; no firm D call. Per the germline V gene, CDR1 is MNHNY and CDR2 is SVGAGI (reference sequence). CDR3 length: 14 amino acids. V was pared by 3 bases and J by 1 base, with 9 bases between. CDR3 bases: TGTGCCAGCAGTTATCGGAGTGCGAACACTGAAGCTTTCTTT. Amino acid sequence: CASSYRSANTEAFF.

This chain joins TRBV7-2 and TRBJ1-5; possible D gene TRBD1, 6 bases. Germline lookup yields CDR1 SGHTA and CDR2 FQGNSA. CDR3 length: 13 residues. V dropped 5 bases and J dropped 5 bases, with 10 bases sitting between them. The CDR3 protein is CASSLYRDQPQHF. Written as DNA, the CDR3 is TGTGCCAGCAGCCTGTACAGGGATCAGCCCCAGCATTTT.

The chain carries TRBV9 and TRBJ1-2; TRBD1 matches 9 bases. CDR1 and CDR2 from the germline V gene are SGDLS and YYNGEE. V lost 0 bases, J lost 5 bases, and 5 bases stayed unmatched. The length of the CDR3 is 15 residues. The CDR3, as DNA: TGTGCCAGCAGCGTAGAAGGACAGGGGTCGTATGGCTACACCTTC. Translation gives CASSVEGQGSYGYTF.

The chain carries TRBV6-1 and TRBJ1-6; 9 nucleotides align to TRBD1. This CDR3 contains 15 residues. Per the germline V gene, CDR1 is MNHNS and CDR2 is SASEGT. V lost 3 bases, J lost 6 bases, and 3 bases stayed unmatched. The CDR3 is CASSDDRGGNSPLHF. CDR3 bases: TGTGCCAGCAGTGATGACAGGGGGGGTAATTCACCCCTCCACTTT.

Points on this clone: At one of its ends the junction is not consistent with the germline gene, which may arise from a read error. CDR3 sequence reads: CASSLSATYRGRQYF. The CDR3 coding sequence is TGTGCCAGCAGTCTATCCGCAACCTACAGGGGAAGGCAGTACTTC. The V and J genes are TRBV27 and TRBJ2-7; 7 bases agree with TRBD1. CDR1 is MNHEY, CDR2 SMNVEV, per germline (reference sequence). The CDR3 runs 15 residues.

The V call is TRBV11-2, the J call TRBJ2-7; TRBD1 might be the D (5 bases). Germline-derived CDR1 and CDR2 are SGHAT and FQNNGV. This CDR3 comprises 15 residues. The ends were cut back, 2 bases at V and 0 bases at J, with 11 bases in the middle. The CDR3 region has the DNA TGTGCCAGCAGCTTATTTTGGGGCAGCTCCTACGAGCAGTACTTC. Translated: CASSLFWGSSYEQYF.

V usage is TRBV30 and J usage is TRBJ2-7; 11 bases fit TRBD2. V shed 0 bases, J shed 5 bases, and the junction held 12 bases outside the gene matches. This CDR3 is 17 amino acids long. Germline V lookup: CDR1 GTSNPN, CDR2 SVGIG (reference sequence). The CDR3 DNA reads TGTGCCTGGAGTGTAGGTGATAGCGGGGGGGCCAGGGACGAGCAGTACTTC. Translating gives CAWSVGDSGGARDEQYF.

The chain links TRBV28 to TRBJ1-2; maybe TRBD1 (6 bases). CDR3 length equals 16 residues. Looked up from germline, CDR1 is MDHEN and CDR2 is SYDVKM. V lost 4 bases and J lost 3, with 18 bases in between. The CDR3 reads CASSSAIGRGDYGYTF. DNA of the CDR3: TGTGCCAGCAGTTCCGCAATTGGGAGGGGGGACTATGGCTACACCTTC.

V and J are TRBV6-5 and TRBJ1-4, with unresolved D. The germline CDR1 and CDR2 sequences are MNHEY and SVGAGI. This CDR3 contains 12 residues. V lost 7 bases to trimming and J lost 8 bases, with 11 bases between them. The CDR3 DNA sequence: TGTGCCAGCACCACCCCGGGGGAAAAACTGTTTTTT. It translates to CASTTPGEKLFF.

V gene TRBV7-7 combines with J gene TRBJ2-2; 7 bases are shared with TRBD1. This CDR3 has 15 residues. J was trimmed by 5 bases and V by 1 base; bases with no gene match: 4. Germline lookup yields CDR1 SSHAT and CDR2 FNYEAQ (reference sequence). This chain's CDR3 is CASSLGGTETGELFF. CDR3 nucleotide sequence: TGTGCCAGCAGCTTAGGGGGGACAGAGACCGGGGAGCTGTTTTTT.